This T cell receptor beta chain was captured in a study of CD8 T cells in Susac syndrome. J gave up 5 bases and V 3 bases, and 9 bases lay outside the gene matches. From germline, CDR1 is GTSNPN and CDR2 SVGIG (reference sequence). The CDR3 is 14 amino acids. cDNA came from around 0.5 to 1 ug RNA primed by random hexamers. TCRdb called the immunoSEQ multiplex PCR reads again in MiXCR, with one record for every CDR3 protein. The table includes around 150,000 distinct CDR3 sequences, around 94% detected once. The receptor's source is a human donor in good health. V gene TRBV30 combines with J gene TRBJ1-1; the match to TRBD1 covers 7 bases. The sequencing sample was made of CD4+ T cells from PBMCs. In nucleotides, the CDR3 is TGTGCCTGGAGCGGCCAGGGGGATCGGACTGAAGCTTTCTTT. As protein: CAWSGQGDRTEAFF. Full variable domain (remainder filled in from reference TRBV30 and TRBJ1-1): SQTIHQWPATLVQPVGSPLSLECTVEGTSNPNLYWYRQAAGRGLQLLFYSVGIGQISSEVPQNLSASRPQDRQFILSSKKLLLSDSGFYLCAWSGQGDRTEAFFGQGTRLTVV.